The sequence of this T cell receptor (beta chain) was determined in a study of cytomegalovirus exposure and HLA in healthy donors. On this clone: What it binds is not known.

Germline CDR1 reads LGHNA; CDR2 reads YNFKEQ. The CDR3 runs 19 residues. Deletions cut 1 base from V and 1 base from J, with 19 bases between. Whole-study results and caveats: An analysis done earlier found most TCR beta V segments productive about 90% or about 30% of the time. TCR beta sequences numbering around 15,000 were associated with HLA alleles at 0.05 false discovery rate in a later analysis.

The PCR made use of 60 Vbeta and 13 Jbeta primers. Clones were sequenced by immunoSEQ multiplex PCR, and TCRdb holds only the in-frame ones, with some missing. Its clone listing holds over 100,000 clones. This chain uses TRBV4-2 with TRBJ2-2, with D perhaps matching TRBD1 (5 bases). The sample consisted of PBMCs. The sequence was collected from a woman in her 40s in good health and CMV-seropositive. CDR3 protein: CASSQGMTWGRENTGELFF. The CDR3 nucleotides are TGTGCCAGCAGCCAAGGGATGACTTGGGGCAGGGAGAACACCGGGGAGCTGTTTTTT.